This T cell receptor (beta chain) was recorded in a study of beta chain features in type 1 diabetes. Findings of the study overall: Moderate yet significant TCRB CDR3 shortening was seen in Type 1 diabetes patients in all four CD4+ subsets.

As every portion of the isolated RNA was reverse transcribed, the sequencing read expressed TCRB transcripts. The data were produced by immunoSEQ multiplex PCR, yet TCRdb's version contains in-frame clones alone and is incomplete. The data hold about 660,000 clones, with around an eighth observed a single time. Once sorted, every population was more than 95% pure. With regard to this clone: Its target is unknown.

Looked up from germline, CDR1 is SGHRS and CDR2 is YFSETQ. V lost 3 bases and J 4 bases, leaving 10 bases between the germline ends. This CDR3 comprises 13 residues. V and J are TRBV5-1 and TRBJ2-5; D possibly corresponds to TRBD2 (5 bases). The sequence came from a man aged 18 to 29 with type 1 diabetes. The sequenced sample consisted of naive CD4+ T cells from blood. As DNA, the CDR3 is TGCGCCAGCAGCTCCCGGACTCCAGAGACCCAGTACTTC. Translated: CASSSRTPETQYF.